Here is one T cell receptor beta chain with its context. Its antigen is as yet unknown. Naive CD8 cells, CD45RO-negative and positively selected for CCR7, excluded terminally differentiated effector memory CD45RA+ cells. The study drew its donors from healthy HIV-negative adults without recent acute infections or vaccinations. Profiling relied on immunoSEQ multiplex PCR, and the TCRdb table lists in-frame clones only, not all of them. The sample records about 2.2 million clones, 90% to 95% being singletons. The entry originates in a study of shared clonotypes between healthy human individuals. Study context: Three CD4 naive, three CD4 memory, two CD8 naive and one CD8 memory plate were used per donor.

CDR1 is SGHTS, CDR2 YDEGEE, per germline. Trimming removed 2 bases from V and 2 bases from J, with 14 bases in between. The CDR3 sequence is 15 residues long. Study-wide points: The authors expected sequencing depth to affect clonotype sharing among donors.

Sample: naive CD8+ T cells from PBMCs. The V and J genes are TRBV5-8 and TRBJ2-7; perhaps TRBD1 as D (6 bases). This receptor was identified in a man younger than 35 in good health. Some clones in this sample may be carry-over from other donors' samples. DNA of the CDR3: TGTGCCAGCAGCTTTAGGACAGACCATACCTACGAGCAGTACTTC. Protein sequence: CASSFRTDHTYEQYF.